The 5 T cell receptor beta chains given below trace back to one sample, sequenced in a study of graft-versus-host responses after intestinal transplantation. Their specific antigens are unknown. Repertoires were generated with immunoSEQ multiplex PCR, while TCRdb's copy carries only in-frame clones and drops some. The table records just over 70,000 clones, 84% of them present only once. Specimen: unstimulated CD4+ T cells sorted from spleen or lymph node cells, collected before transplant. Source of these receptors: a human donor who was the organ donor for an intestinal transplant.

This chain links TRBV4-1 with TRBJ2-2; a weak D match, TRBD2 (6 bases). CDR1 is MGHRA and CDR2 is YSYEKL in the germline V gene. This CDR3 contains 17 residues. Deletions cut 4 bases from V and 0 bases from J, with 15 bases between. CDR3 nucleotide sequence: TGCGCCAGCAGCCCCGACCCCGGCGGGGCGAACACCGGGGAGCTGTTTTTT. The encoded protein is CASSPDPGGANTGELFF.

This clone came up once. The chain is built from TRBV28 and TRBJ1-2; D is possibly TRBD1 (5 bases). Germline values: CDR1 MDHEN, CDR2 SYDVKM. There are 13 residues in the CDR3. The V gene lost 7 bases and the J gene lost 10 bases, with 19 bases spanning the gap. The CDR3 nucleotides are TGTGCCAGCATCTCCGGGGGTCTGCCGCTCTACACCTTC. Its translation is CASISGGLPLYTF.

J is TRBJ2-1 and V is TRBV25-1; TRBD1 matches at 7 bases. With V trimmed by 2 bases and J by 6 bases, 10 bases remained unmatched. Germline values: CDR1 MGHDK, CDR2 SYGVNS. The CDR3 has 16 amino acids. The chain's CDR3 is CASSETFGQGVNEQFF. The CDR3, as DNA: TGTGCCAGCAGTGAAACTTTTGGGCAGGGGGTCAATGAGCAGTTCTTC.

The rearrangement uses TRBV5-1 and TRBJ2-3; 9 bases fit TRBD2. CDR3 length: 16 residues. Unmatched junction bases numbered 7, after V lost 4 bases and J lost 1 base. CDR1 is SGHRS, CDR2 YFSETQ, per germline. CDR3 loop: CASSLKRGAGTDTQYF. The CDR3 DNA reads TGCGCCAGCAGCCTAAAGCGGGGGGCCGGCACAGATACGCAGTATTTT. Full variable domain (missing parts from reference TRBV5-1 and TRBJ2-3): KAGVTQTPRYLIKTRGQQVTLSCSPISGHRSVSWYQQTPGQGLQFLFEYFSETQRNKGNFPGRFSGRQFSNSRSEMNVSTLELGDSALYLCASSLKRGAGTDTQYFGPGTRLTVL.

This clone is medium-sized (0.01 to 0.1%) by share. This sequence joins TRBV7-8 and TRBJ1-3, with D perhaps TRBD1 (6 bases). Deletions cut 3 bases from V and 3 bases from J, with 9 bases between. CDR1 and CDR2 from the germline V gene are SGHVS and FQNEAQ. The CDR3 length is 14 residues. CDR3 bases: TGTGCCAGCAGCTTCCGGACAGTTGGAAACACCATATATTTT. It translates to CASSFRTVGNTIYF. Filled out from reference TRBV7-8 and TRBJ1-3, the complete variable domain reads GAGVSQSPRYKVAKRGQDVALRCDPISGHVSLFWYQQALGQGPEFLTYFQNEAQLDKSGLPSDRFFAERPEGSVSTLKIQRTQQEDSAVYLCASSFRTVGNTIYFGEGSWLTVV.